This T cell receptor (beta chain) was recovered during a study of blood T cells in healthy people across ages. This clonotype was seen more than once but under ten times. A second PCR of 7 to 11 cycles used a sample-barcoded 5' primer and a J-beta primer mix. MiXCR, applied by TCRdb to the 5' RACE reads, yields one record per CDR3 protein. The sample shows about 800,000 distinct CDR3 sequences, around 25% of them seen only once. With 1 base removed from V and 7 bases from J, the gap between germline ends came to 8 bases. The germline V gene has CDR1 SGHVS and CDR2 FQNEAQ. CDR3 length: 14 amino acids. This sample also appeared in a second study, on T cells of mothers and their children. This second study notes: Donation involved a few healthy Caucasian mothers and the six children that they had.

This sequence originates from a boy between 5 and 17 years old in good health. V usage is TRBV7-8 and J usage is TRBJ1-6; D call uncertain. The sample comprised blood. Here the CDR3 DNA reads TGTGCCAGCAGCTTAGGACACCAAAATTCACCCCTCCACTTT. Protein product: CASSLGHQNSPLHF.